This T cell receptor beta chain was identified in a study of T cells in Graves' hyperthyroidism and ophthalmopathy. Turning to this clonotype: This may come from a read error, since a much larger clone is one base off.

Amplified TCR beta CDR3 regions came from RNA transcripts. The primer set for the first-round RT-PCR of the TCR CDR3 was HTBI. Each CDR3 protein is one row after TCRdb ran MiXCR on the multiplex PCR reads. The data show 250,000 to 300,000 distinct CDR3 sequences, roughly 15% seen once. In germline, CDR1 is LNHNV, CDR2 YYDKDF (reference sequence). The CDR3 runs to 13 residues. The sample taken for sequencing was blood. This receptor was taken from a woman in her twenties or thirties with Graves' hyperthyroidism that later progressed to Graves' ophthalmopathy. The chain carries TRBV15 and TRBJ2-1; tentatively, D is TRBD2 (5 bases). CDR3 bases: TGTGCCGCCAGCAGAGGGACCTACAATGAGCAGTTCTTC. Amino acids: CAASRGTYNEQFF.